This TCR beta chain was profiled in a study of T cell repertoires in cytomegalovirus infection (dated by TCRdb to between 2018 and 2021). At the level of the whole study: Donor HLA type was relevant to the analysis, because carriage of CMV infection together with the matching HLA type was indicated by public TCR beta signatures. General findings and caveats noted by the study authors: The ex vivo response was dominated by HLA-C-restricted CMV-specific TCR beta clonotypes, which also provided the single most frequent clonotype in two of eight donors. Cumulative frequency of public TCR beta family members discriminated carriers of CMV infection plus the relevant HLA type in this cohort and an independent roughly 330-donor cohort.

V is pruned by 3 bases and J by 7 bases, leaving 8 bases of the junction without a gene match. The CDR3 holds 14 amino acids from the cysteine to the phenylalanine. Only the CDR3 DNA stays, 42 bases, in frame from base 1. CDR1 and CDR2 are drawn from the germline V gene (reference sequence): DFQATT, SNEGSKA. Note on this clonotype: Its recognized antigen is unknown. Qualities for individual bases were not recorded, and no much larger clone is one base off.

The sample was run on an Illumina HiSeq 1500. TCRdb redid the processing of the public reads, applying fastp at Q25 and MiXCR, and retained in-frame beta chains. Rows matching on CDR3 protein sequence are summarized as one entry with the most common DNA and genes. A total of hundreds of thousands of distinct CDR3 sequences appear in this sample, 15% to 20% of them only once. The ten biggest clones cover 9.5% to 15% of the sample. The source of this sequence is a human donor in good health (CMV status not recorded). Some clones in this sample may be carry-over from other donors' samples. Input material: PBMCs. The rearranged chain carries TRBV20-1 and TRBJ2-1; 8 central bases correspond to TRBD2. The CDR3 loop reads CSARTGGPRNEQFF. The DNA sequence is given as TGCAGTGCTAGGACGGGGGGGCCTCGGAATGAGCAGTTCTTC.